This T cell receptor (beta chain) was captured by sequencing in a study of blood T cell repertoires in COVID-19. About the study: T cells, B-cell-depleted T cells, or PBMCs supplied cDNA or gDNA.

How the authors handled the data: Nucleated cell counts were estimated from reference gene primer amplification. Measured with immunoSEQ multiplex PCR; TCRdb has only the in-frame clones, and not every one. V, J and clone size were drawn from that table, and D and trimming were deduced from the DNA. The repertoire holds roughly 310,000 clones, with 85% to 90% as singletons. Patients in Seattle were enrolled during active infection, then followed longitudinally. The sequenced sample was peripheral blood. The sequence was collected from a woman aged 30 to 39 with COVID-19, enrolled during active disease.

The CDR3 region has the DNA TGTGCCAGCAGTTACCCTCCAGGGGAAACTGAAGCTTTCTTT. Translating it yields CASSYPPGETEAFF. The chain employs TRBV6-2 or TRBV6-3 and TRBJ1-1; weak D call: TRBD1 (6 bases). Germline loops: CDR1 MNHEY, CDR2 SVGEGT. V lost 2 bases to trimming and J lost 5 bases, with 12 bases between them. The CDR3 is made up of 14 amino acids.